What follows describes a single T cell receptor (beta chain). Study members were between 18 and 89 years old and lived in 24 US regions. Recovered status in Cohort 3 required two negative PCRs, clearance, or symptom resolution. This specimen belongs to a study of blood T cell repertoires in COVID-19. Study context: Donors in the United States, Italy and Spain gave samples during acute or convalescent COVID-19. PBMCs, B-cell-depleted T cells, or T cells were the source of the cDNA or gDNA that made up the material.

The assay was immunoSEQ multiplex PCR, and TCRdb's table has in-frame clones only and misses some. The sample comprises a few hundred thousand clones, 88% of which are singletons, and approximately 1.2% rests with the top ten. Germline V gives CDR1 SGHTA, CDR2 FQGTGA. This CDR3 is built from 14 residues. With 5 bases removed from V and 2 bases from J, the gap between germline ends came to 13 bases. This chain uses TRBV7-3 with TRBJ2-7, with a weak D call TRBD2 (6 bases). What was sequenced was PBMCs or T cells enriched from blood (not recorded which). The TCR was taken from a woman aged 18-29 years who had recovered from COVID-19. The CDR3 spells CASSVAGGAYEQYF. CDR3 nucleotides: TGTGCCAGCAGCGTCGCCGGCGGGGCCTACGAGCAGTACTTC.